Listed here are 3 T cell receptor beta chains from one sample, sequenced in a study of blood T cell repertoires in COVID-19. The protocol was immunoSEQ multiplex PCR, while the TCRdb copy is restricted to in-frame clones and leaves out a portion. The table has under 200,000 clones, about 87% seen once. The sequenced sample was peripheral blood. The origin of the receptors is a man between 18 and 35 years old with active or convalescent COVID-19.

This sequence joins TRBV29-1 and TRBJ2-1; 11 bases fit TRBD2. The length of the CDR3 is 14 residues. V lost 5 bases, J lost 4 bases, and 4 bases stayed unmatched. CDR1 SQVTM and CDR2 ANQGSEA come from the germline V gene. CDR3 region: CSVLAGGRYNEQFF. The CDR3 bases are TGCAGCGTTTTAGCGGGAGGGCGTTACAATGAGCAGTTCTTC.

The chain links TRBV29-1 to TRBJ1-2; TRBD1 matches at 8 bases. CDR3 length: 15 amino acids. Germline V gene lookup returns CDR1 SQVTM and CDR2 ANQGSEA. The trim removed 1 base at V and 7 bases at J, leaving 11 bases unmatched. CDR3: CSVEAQGGDRGGYTF. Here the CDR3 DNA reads TGCAGCGTTGAAGCACAGGGGGGAGACAGGGGTGGCTACACCTTC.

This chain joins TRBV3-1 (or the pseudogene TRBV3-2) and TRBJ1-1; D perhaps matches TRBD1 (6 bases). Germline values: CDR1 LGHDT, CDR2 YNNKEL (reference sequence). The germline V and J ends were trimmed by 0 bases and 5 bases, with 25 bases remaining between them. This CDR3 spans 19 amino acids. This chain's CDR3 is CASSQDWDMKMSGVTEAFF. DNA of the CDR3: TGTGCCAGCAGCCAAGATTGGGATATGAAAATGTCAGGGGTGACTGAAGCTTTCTTT.